Each of the 5 T cell receptor beta chains below was sequenced from the same sample in a study of OX40 agonist ivuxolimab in advanced cancers. Measured with immunoSEQ multiplex PCR; TCRdb has only the in-frame clones, and not every one. Of about 51,000 clones listed, 88% are singletons. Sequences were derived from CD4+ or CD8+ T cells sorted from blood, sampled in a trial of the OX40 agonist ivuxolimab. Receptor source: an adult with an advanced solid tumor such as melanoma, head and neck, liver or kidney cancer.

The chain recombines TRBV28 with TRBJ1-2; no clear D gene. CDR1 is MDHEN, CDR2 SYDVKM, per germline. Trimming stripped 3 bases from V and 4 bases from J, with 12 bases between. The CDR3 loop spans 14 amino acids. This chain's CDR3 is CASSFVSPGYGYTF. The CDR3 nucleotides read TGTGCCAGCAGTTTCGTGTCCCCTGGCTATGGCTACACCTTC.

This chain links TRBV11-2 with TRBJ2-2, with D possibly TRBD2 on 5 matching bases. The germline V gene encodes CDR1 SGHAT and CDR2 FQNNGV. The CDR3 is 16 residues long. V lost 3 bases, J lost 7 bases, and 18 bases lay in between. CDR3 coding DNA: TGTGCCAGCAGCTTTCGCCTAGCAGCTTCTGGCGGGGAGCTGTTTTTT. This translates into CASSFRLAASGGELFF.

The rearrangement joins TRBV30 to TRBJ2-3, with D perhaps TRBD2 (5 bases). The V gene lost 0 bases and the J gene lost 6 bases, with 7 bases spanning the gap. CDR1 GTSNPN and CDR2 SVGIG come from the germline V gene (reference sequence). There are 12 residues in the CDR3. CDR3 sequence: CAWSVGGDTQYF. CDR3 in DNA: TGTGCCTGGAGTGTAGGCGGGGATACGCAGTATTTT.

This chain connects TRBV21-1 to TRBJ1-1. TRBV21-1 has pseudogene status. CDR3 length: 18 residues. The CDR3 loop is CASSNYKGRAPPYTEAFF. The CDR3 DNA reads TGTGCCAGCAGCAATTATAAGGGCCGAGCTCCCCCTTACACTGAAGCTTTCTTT.

J is TRBJ2-7 and V is TRBV11-3, with 10 bases lining up with TRBD1. Germline V lookup: CDR1 SGHNT, CDR2 YENEEA. J was trimmed by 5 bases and V by 4 bases; bases with no gene match: 8. This CDR3 spans 15 amino acids. This chain's CDR3 is CASSSAGTGEHEQYF. CDR3 nucleotides: TGTGCCAGCAGCTCCGCCGGGACAGGGGAACACGAGCAGTACTTC.